This entry describes one T cell receptor (beta chain). Antigen specificity is unknown. The repertoire was sequenced with immunoSEQ multiplex PCR; TCRdb's copy has only in-frame clones and lacks some. The top ten clones hold about 1.8% of a sample with about 100,000 clones, around 90% of them seen once. The CDR3 consists of 18 residues. Trimming left V 5 bases short and J 1 base short, with 18 bases between. CDR1 and CDR2 (germline): LGHDT, YNNKEL (reference sequence). The record originates from a study of T cell responses to AZD1222 COVID-19 vaccine. Findings of the study overall: Receipt of two AZD1222 doses was followed by a rise in Spike-specific TCR breadth and depth. White British ancestry dominated among donors, who included more females, and clonal diversity was possibly underestimated.

The chain carries TRBV3-1 (or the pseudogene TRBV3-2) and TRBJ2-6, with D maybe TRBD1 (6 bases). The material sequenced was peripheral blood, taken on day 0 of AZD1222 vaccination. The sequence was collected from an adult in good health. CDR3 nucleotide sequence: TGTGCCAGCAGCTCTCGGACAGTCGCTAGTTCTGGGGCCAACGTCCTGACTTTC. Translating it yields CASSSRTVASSGANVLTF.